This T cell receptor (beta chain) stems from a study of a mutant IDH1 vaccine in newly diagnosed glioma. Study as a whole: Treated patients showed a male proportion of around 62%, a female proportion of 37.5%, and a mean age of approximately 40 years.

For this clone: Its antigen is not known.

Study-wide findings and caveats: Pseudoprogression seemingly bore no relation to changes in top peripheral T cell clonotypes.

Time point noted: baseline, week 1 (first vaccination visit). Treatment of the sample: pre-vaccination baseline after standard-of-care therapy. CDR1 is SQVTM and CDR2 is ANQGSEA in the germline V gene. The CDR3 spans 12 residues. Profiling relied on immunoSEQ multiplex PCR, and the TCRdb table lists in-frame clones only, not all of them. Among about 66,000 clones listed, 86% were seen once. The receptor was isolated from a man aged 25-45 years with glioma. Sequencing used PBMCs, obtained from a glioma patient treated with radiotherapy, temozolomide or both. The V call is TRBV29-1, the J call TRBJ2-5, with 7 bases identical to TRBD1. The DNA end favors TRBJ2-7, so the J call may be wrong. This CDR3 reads CSVPGTVYEQYF. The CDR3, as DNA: TGCAGCGTCCCCGGGACAGTCTACGAGCAGTACTTC.